The source of this T cell receptor beta chain is a study of blood T cell repertoires in COVID-19. Study summary: Researchers got acute and convalescent COVID-19 samples from the United States, Italy and Spain. T cells, B-cell-depleted T cells, or PBMCs supplied cDNA or gDNA.

In the original workflow: The authors estimated nucleated cell counts from reference gene primer amplification. Profiling relied on immunoSEQ multiplex PCR, and the TCRdb table lists in-frame clones only, not all of them. That table gives V, J and clone size, and the DNA gave D and trimming. The sample carries a few hundred thousand clones, roughly nine tenths recorded once. The receptor was isolated from a woman between 50 and 59 years old with acute or convalescent COVID-19. Sequenced input: peripheral blood.

CDR3 loop: CASSSSGGGYEQYF. The CDR3, as DNA: TGTGCCAGCAGCAGTAGCGGGGGCGGCTACGAGCAGTACTTC. This rearrangement joins TRBV6-2 or TRBV6-3 to TRBJ2-7, with TRBD2 matching 9 bases. V trimming: 6 bases; J trimming: 3 bases; junction bases outside the gene matches: 6. This CDR3 has 14 amino acids. Germline V gene data show CDR1 as MNHEY and CDR2 as SVGEGT.